This T cell receptor beta chain was captured in a study of Graves' ophthalmopathy and Graves' hyperthyroidism. Study results and limitations: A classifier, a 13-signature model, separated ophthalmopathy from stable hyperthyroidism with nearly 90% sensitivity and less than 83% specificity.

Comments on this clonotype: The antigen is unknown. Germline is not matched at one junction end, which may reflect a read error.

Other autoimmune diseases, uncontrolled infections, pregnancy and lactation each led to patient exclusion. RNA served as the template for amplifying TCR beta CDR3 regions. Following a first-round RT-PCR that used HTBI primers, a second-round multiplex PCR was carried out. Using its own MiXCR run on the multiplex PCR reads, TCRdb lists one record per CDR3 protein. Among 900,000 to 1,200,000 distinct CDR3 sequences listed, around a third were seen once. The CDR3 consists of 11 residues. Germline V lookup: CDR1 MGHDK, CDR2 SYGVNS. The specimen sequenced was peripheral blood or thyroid tissue (not recorded which). The origin of this receptor is an adult man with Graves' hyperthyroidism. V and J are TRBV25-1 and TRBJ2-7, with D unresolved. The CDR3, as DNA: TGTGCCAGCAGTGAATATAACGGGCAGAACTTC. It codes for CASSEYNGQNF.